Listed below are T cell receptor beta chains from one sample, sequenced in a study of blood T cells in healthy people across ages. TCRdb re-called the 5' RACE reads through MiXCR, storing one row per CDR3 protein. The sample includes roughly 2 million distinct CDR3 sequences, roughly 49% of them seen just once. Sequences were obtained from blood. Source of these receptors: a woman in her forties in good health. CDR3s include the opening cysteine and the closing phenylalanine or tryptophan. The D gene is left open where the match is weak. Rows give clone size only sometimes, using once, few, many, or a class for an expanded clone.

CDR3 | DNA | V | size | D | J
CASRLTSYEQYF | TGTGCCAGCAGACTTACTAGCTACGAGCAGTACTTC | TRBV6-2/TRBV6-3 | few | . | TRBJ2-7
CASSQEGSGGGYEQYF | TGTGCCAGCAGCCAAGAAGGAAGCGGGGGGGGTTACGAGCAGTACTTC | TRBV4-2 | few | TRBD2 | TRBJ2-7
CASRQEGNQPQHF | TGTGCCAGCAGACAGGAAGGCAATCAGCCCCAGCATTTT | TRBV12-3/TRBV12-4 | . | . | TRBJ1-5
CASSLTGPALNTEAFF | TGCGCCAGCAGCTTGACCGGCCCAGCCCTGAACACTGAAGCTTTCTTT | TRBV5-1 | . | . | TRBJ1-1
CSAPPWSKSNTGELFF | TGCAGTGCCCCCCCGTGGAGCAAGTCGAACACCGGGGAGCTGTTTTTT | TRBV20-1 | few | . | TRBJ2-2
CASSYGDSSNYGYTF | TGTGCCAGCAGTTACGGCGACAGTTCTAACTATGGCTACACCTTC | TRBV6-6 | . | . | TRBJ1-2
CANSAQVLTDTQYF | TGTGCCAACTCCGCTCAGGTTTTGACAGATACGCAGTATTTT | TRBV7-9 | . | . | TRBJ2-3
CASSAKGAKNIQYF | TGTGCCAGCAGCGCTAAGGGGGCCAAAAACATTCAGTACTTC | TRBV5-4 | . | . | TRBJ2-4
CASKYRTGTSRETQYF | TGTGCCAGCAAGTACCGGACAGGGACGAGTCGAGAGACCCAGTACTTC | TRBV2 | few | TRBD1 | TRBJ2-5
CASSEGVVRGKNIQYF | TGTGCCAGCAGTGAAGGTGTGGTGCGGGGCAAAAACATTCAGTACTTC | TRBV25-1 | . | . | TRBJ2-4
CASSQDLTDNQPQHF | TGCGCCAGCAGCCAAGATTTGACAGACAATCAGCCCCAGCATTTT | TRBV4-3 | few | . | TRBJ1-5
CASSALRTSYGYTF | TGTGCCAGCAGTGCCCTCCGGACCTCGTATGGCTACACCTTC | TRBV6-1 | . | . | TRBJ1-2
CASSYSPGPTDTQYF | TGTGCCAGCAGTTACTCCCCAGGGCCTACAGATACGCAGTATTTT | TRBV6-5 | . | . | TRBJ2-3
CASSHRDRGQGNQPQHF | TGTGCCAGCAGCCACCGGGACAGGGGGCAGGGCAATCAGCCCCAGCATTTT | TRBV5-6 | . | TRBD1 | TRBJ1-5
CASSETGTSVNEQFF | TGTGCCAGCAGTGAGACCGGGACTAGCGTGAATGAGCAGTTCTTC | TRBV7-3 | few | TRBD2 | TRBJ2-1
CSARAGTGDTDRQYF | TGCAGTGCTAGAGCCGGGACAGGGGACACAGATAGGCAGTATTTT | TRBV20-1 | . | TRBD1 | TRBJ2-3
CSTKDTNYGYTF | TGCAGTACCAAGGACACCAACTATGGCTACACCTTC | TRBV20-1 | . | . | TRBJ1-2
CASTQNTGVGYTF | TGTGCCAGCACCCAAAATACCGGGGTGGGCTACACCTTC | TRBV7-8 | . | . | TRBJ1-2
CASSRLAGGAETQYF | TGTGCCAGCAGCCGACTAGCGGGGGGGGCGGAGACCCAGTACTTC | TRBV7-2 | . | TRBD2 | TRBJ2-5
CASSLRSAGEQYF | TGTGCCAGCAGCTTACGAAGTGCGGGCGAGCAGTACTTC | TRBV7-2 | . | . | TRBJ2-7
CAISPGQGVWQYF | TGTGCCATCAGTCCAGGACAGGGGGTTTGGCAGTACTTC | TRBV10-3 | few | TRBD1 | TRBJ2-5
CSAPGTGANYGYTF | TGCAGTGCCCCCGGGACAGGGGCTAACTATGGCTACACCTTC | TRBV20-1 | . | TRBD1 | TRBJ1-2
CSGWGGVSTDTQYF | TGCAGCGGGTGGGGGGGAGTTAGCACAGATACGCAGTATTTT | TRBV29-1 | few | TRBD2 | TRBJ2-3
CASSLTGTGRTF | TGTGCCAGCAGCTTAACCGGGACAGGGCGCACCTTC | TRBV7-8 | . | TRBD1 | TRBJ1-2
CASSQDPVGETQYF | TGCGCCAGCAGCCAAGATCCGGTAGGAGAGACCCAGTACTTC | TRBV4-1 | few | . | TRBJ2-5
CASSLARADLGEQFF | TGTGCCAGCAGCTTAGCGCGGGCGGACTTAGGGGAGCAGTTCTTC | TRBV7-9 | . | . | TRBJ2-1
CASSFFEGVGGEQFF | TGTGCCAGCAGTTTCTTCGAGGGCGTAGGTGGGGAGCAGTTCTTC | TRBV12-3/TRBV12-4 | . | . | TRBJ2-1
CASSLTGRKEKLFF | TGTGCCAGCAGTTTGACAGGTCGAAAAGAAAAACTGTTTTTT | TRBV27 | . | . | TRBJ1-4
CSALLRQGGYTF | TGCAGCGCACTTCTCCGACAGGGAGGCTACACCTTC | TRBV29-1 | few | TRBD1 | TRBJ1-2
CSAGGTGVQETQYF | TGCAGTGCTGGAGGGACAGGGGTCCAAGAGACCCAGTACTTC | TRBV20-1 | . | TRBD1 | TRBJ2-5
CASSLVSLAGEQYF | TGTGCCAGCAGCTTGGTATCGTTGGCGGGGGAGCAGTACTTC | TRBV5-5 | . | . | TRBJ2-7
CASRTNRQEGIYGYTF | TGTGCCAGCAGAACGAATCGACAGGAAGGGATCTATGGCTACACCTTC | TRBV6-5 | few | . | TRBJ1-2
CASRSRRSGTGATDTQYF | TGTGCCAGCAGATCTAGACGATCCGGGACAGGGGCGACAGATACGCAGTATTTT | TRBV12-3/TRBV12-4 | once | TRBD1 | TRBJ2-3
CASSQEDRRSSYEQYF | TGCGCCAGCAGCCAAGAGGATAGGAGGTCCTCCTACGAGCAGTACTTC | TRBV4-3 | few | . | TRBJ2-7
CASRSNLRVRADEQFF | TGCGCCAGCAGGTCTAACCTCAGGGTCCGAGCGGATGAGCAGTTCTTC | TRBV5-1 | few | . | TRBJ2-1
CASSYSRDTGLQYF | TGTGCCAGCAGTTACTCTAGGGACACCGGATTGCAGTACTTC | TRBV6-5 | . | . | TRBJ2-5
CASSLHQGSEQFF | TGTGCCAGCAGCCTCCATCAGGGGAGTGAGCAGTTCTTC | TRBV14 | . | . | TRBJ2-1
CASSQGDQAYQETQYF | TGTGCCAGCAGCCAGGGGGACCAAGCCTACCAAGAGACCCAGTACTTC | TRBV7-2 | few | TRBD1 | TRBJ2-5
CASRGIQRFYGYTF | TGTGCCAGCAGAGGAATACAGAGATTCTATGGCTACACCTTC | TRBV12-3/TRBV12-4 | . | . | TRBJ1-2
CSARGTGTSTEQYF | TGCAGTGCTAGAGGGACCGGGACTAGCACTGAGCAGTACTTC | TRBV20-1 | few | TRBD2 | TRBJ2-7